A selection of T cell receptor beta chains follows, all from one sample in a study of siplizumab effects on memory and regulatory T cells. Using immunoSEQ multiplex PCR, the repertoire was profiled, and TCRdb retains in-frame clones only, with some absent. The sample carries approximately 92,000 clones, just under 95% recorded once. The sequenced material came from non-Treg CD4+ T cells sorted from blood. Receptors were obtained from a human donor in good health. Both conserved end residues are part of each CDR3. A D gene is named only where the DNA matches it firmly.

TRBJ2-7,TRBV6-1,.,TGTGCCAGCACCGAACTCGGTACCTCCTACGAGCAGTACTTC,CASTELGTSYEQYF
TRBJ1-2,TRBV10-2,.,TGCGCCAGCACTAGACTGATTAACTATGGCTACACCTTC,CASTRLINYGYTF
TRBJ2-5,TRBV15,TRBD1,TGTGCCACCAGCAGAGACCACAGGGGGCAGGAGACCCAGTACTTC,CATSRDHRGQETQYF
TRBJ2-7,TRBV7-2,.,TGTGCCAGCAGTATCAGGTACAACGAGCAGTACTTC,CASSIRYNEQYF
TRBJ2-3,TRBV19,.,TGTGCCAGTAGTATAGATTGGGATGGCACAGATACGCAGTATTTT,CASSIDWDGTDTQYF
TRBJ2-3,TRBV28,.,TGTGCCAGCACCTCGAGGGGTCCCTCTAGCACAGATACGCAGTATTTT,CASTSRGPSSTDTQYF
TRBJ1-3,TRBV28,.,TGTGCCAGCGTGAGAACAGGGAGCAGCTCTGGAAACACCATATATTTT,CASVRTGSSSGNTIYF
TRBJ1-2,TRBV28,.,TGTGCCAGCAGTTTACCACCTCGCACAGGCAACTATGGCTACACCTTC,CASSLPPRTGNYGYTF
TRBJ2-5,TRBV5-4,.,TGTGCCAGCAGCTTGGCCCTTGGCCAAGAGACCCAGTACTTC,CASSLALGQETQYF
TRBJ2-7,TRBV6-1,.,TGTGCCAGCAGTGATCTTTTTTGGGGCACGGGGGAGCAGTACTTC,CASSDLFWGTGEQYF
TRBJ2-3,TRBV19,.,TGTGCCAGTAGTATACGAGGGGACATTCTTTCAGATACGCAGTATTTT,CASSIRGDILSDTQYF